Below, 8 T cell receptor beta chains from the same sample are listed, as sequenced in a study of cytomegalovirus exposure and HLA in healthy donors. 60 Vbeta and 13 Jbeta primers were used in PCR. Assay: immunoSEQ multiplex PCR; the TCRdb copy retains only in-frame clones and omits some. The repertoire has 150,000 to 200,000 clones, around 80% of them found once; the top ten carry around 2.4%. Sequencing used PBMCs. Source of these receptors: a woman aged 30 to 39 in good health and CMV-seronegative.

The CDR3 sequence: CASSQETGNYSPLHF. DNA for the CDR3: TGTGCCAGCAGCCAGGAGACAGGCAATTATTCACCCCTCCACTTT. The chain carries TRBV5-4 and TRBJ1-6; tentatively, D is TRBD1 (6 bases). The CDR3 has 15 residues. Trimming removed 4 bases from V and 8 bases from J, with 16 bases in between. The germline V gene has CDR1 SGHNT and CDR2 YYREEE (reference sequence).

This rearrangement joins TRBV2 to TRBJ1-2, with TRBD1 as a possible D gene (6 bases). Between the trimmed V and J ends, which lost 2 bases and 8 bases, there was a span of 9 bases. CDR3 length: 12 amino acids. In germline, CDR1 is SNHLY, CDR2 FYNNEI. In DNA, the CDR3 is TGTGCCAGCAGTGAACAGGGGACAGGCTACACCTTC. It is translated as CASSEQGTGYTF.

This chain uses TRBV5-1 with TRBJ1-6, with TRBD1 matching over 8 bases. From germline, CDR1 is SGHRS and CDR2 YFSETQ. V lost 1 base, J lost 11 bases, and 5 bases stayed unmatched. This CDR3 is 14 amino acids long. The chain's CDR3 is CASSLSTGGPPLHF. As DNA, the CDR3 is TGCGCCAGCAGCTTGTCAACAGGGGGTCCACCCCTCCACTTT.

This chain joins TRBV27 and TRBJ2-7, with D possibly TRBD2 on 5 matching bases. The CDR3 extends over 14 amino acids. The V end lost 4 bases, the J end lost 6 bases, and 16 bases lay between the germline ends. Germline values: CDR1 MNHEY, CDR2 SMNVEV (reference sequence). The CDR3 loop reads CASSSPWAGGEQYF. The CDR3 nucleotides are TGTGCCAGCAGTTCCCCCTGGGCGGGTGGCGAGCAGTACTTC.

The rearrangement joins TRBV7-6 to TRBJ2-3, with 10 bases matching TRBD2. Looked up from germline, CDR1 is SGHVS and CDR2 is FNYEAQ. The CDR3 is 16 residues long. Trimming removed 1 base from V and 8 bases from J; junction bases left unmatched: 9. In DNA, the CDR3 is TGTGCCAGCAGCTTAGAAACTAGCGGGATTTTTGCTACGCAGTATTTT. This encodes CASSLETSGIFATQYF. Complete variable domain (other parts from reference TRBV7-6 and TRBJ2-3): GAGVSQSPRYKVTKRGQDVALRCDPISGHVSLYWYRQALGQGPEFLTYFNYEAQQDKSGLPNDRFSAERPEGSISTLTIQRTEQRDSAMYRCASSLETSGIFATQYFGPGTRLTVL.

The chain has TRBV4-2 and TRBJ1-5, with D perhaps matching TRBD1 (6 bases). The germline CDR1 and CDR2 sequences are LGHNA and YNFKEQ. Between the trimmed V and J ends, which lost 0 bases and 11 bases, there was a span of 11 bases. The CDR3 extends over 13 amino acids. CDR3 sequence reads: CASSQDLRGSQHF. CDR3 DNA: TGTGCCAGCAGCCAAGATCTTAGGGGGTCCCAGCATTTT.

This clone was counted a single time. The chain uses TRBV28 and TRBJ1-3, with a weak D call TRBD1 (6 bases). The V end was cut by 0 bases, the J end by 6 bases, with 9 bases between. Germline CDR1 and CDR2: MDHEN and SYDVKM. The CDR3 has 14 residues. The CDR3, as DNA: TGTGCCAGCAGTTTATGGAGGGGGATAAACACCATATATTTT. It codes for CASSLWRGINTIYF.

V usage is TRBV19 and J usage is TRBJ2-5; 7 bases align to TRBD2. V gave up 8 bases and J gave up 3 bases; unmatched junction bases: 12. Germline lookup yields CDR1 LNHDA and CDR2 SQIVND (reference sequence). The CDR3 is 15 residues long. Here the CDR3 DNA reads TGTGCCAGTGGGCCCACTAGCGAGGTTAAAGAGACCCAGTACTTC. Translating it yields CASGPTSEVKETQYF. The full variable domain, completed using reference TRBV19 and TRBJ2-5, is DGGITQSPKYLFRKEGQNVTLSCEQNLNHDAMYWYRQDPGQGLRLIYYSQIVNDFQKGDIAEGYSVSREKKESFPLTVTSAQKNPTAFYLCASGPTSEVKETQYFGPGTRLLVL.